The 18 T cell receptor beta chains given below trace back to one sample, sequenced in a study of T cell responses to AZD1222 COVID-19 vaccine. Profiled with immunoSEQ multiplex PCR; TCRdb holds only in-frame clones, not every one. The sample yields over 55,000 clones, about three quarters seen once. The sample was peripheral blood, taken 28 days after the second AZD1222 dose. The receptors were sampled from an adult who received the AZD1222 COVID-19 vaccine.

A few counts support this clone. This chain connects TRBV6-2 or TRBV6-3 to TRBJ2-6; TRBD1 matches 7 bases. J was trimmed by 0 bases and V by 5 bases; bases with no gene match: 4. The germline V gene has CDR1 MNHEY and CDR2 SVGEGT. The CDR3 totals 16 residues. The CDR3 DNA reads TGTGCCAGCAGTCGACAGGGAGTCTCTGGGGCCAACGTCCTGACTTTC. Protein product: CASSRQGVSGANVLTF.

The rearrangement links TRBV4-2 to TRBJ2-7; D is possibly TRBD1 (5 bases). The length of the CDR3 is 13 residues. Trimming took 4 bases from V and 3 from J, leaving 10 bases between them. Per the germline V gene, CDR1 is LGHNA and CDR2 is YNFKEQ. The CDR3 region has the DNA TGTGCCAGCAGCCCTATCGACAGCTACGAGCAGTACTTC. It codes for CASSPIDSYEQYF.

This clone was counted between two and nine times. The chain uses TRBV2 and TRBJ1-1; TRBD1 might be the D (5 bases). The CDR3 has 15 residues. Germline V gives CDR1 SNHLY, CDR2 FYNNEI. V gave up 5 bases and J gave up 5 bases, with 18 bases separating them. The CDR3 here is CASSMTASFGTEAFF. The CDR3, as DNA: TGTGCCAGCAGTATGACAGCCTCATTCGGGACTGAAGCTTTCTTT. Supplemented by reference TRBV2 and TRBJ1-1, the full variable domain reads EPEVTQTPSHQVTQMGQEVILRCVPISNHLYFYWYRQILGQKVEFLVSFYNNEISEKSEIFDDQFSVERPDGSNFTLKIRSTKLEDSAMYFCASSMTASFGTEAFFGQGTRLTVV.

CDR3 DNA sequence: TGTGCCAGCAGCAAAGCAGGCCACCTCTCCTACAATGAGCAGTTCTTC. It yields the protein CASSKAGHLSYNEQFF. V gene TRBV21-1 combines with J gene TRBJ2-1. TRBV21-1 is annotated as a pseudogene. CDR3 length: 16 residues.

The chain is built from TRBV7-8 and TRBJ1-1; D remains ambiguous. Germline V gene lookup returns CDR1 SGHVS and CDR2 FQNEAQ. The CDR3 consists of 15 residues. Trimming took 5 bases from V and 1 from J, leaving 14 bases between them. In DNA form, the CDR3 reads TGTGCCAGCAGCCGTGGACGGGGAGAGAACACTGAAGCTTTCTTT. Its translation: CASSRGRGENTEAFF.

In the case of this clone: The junction departs from the called germline gene at one end, perhaps through a read error. The J gene is TRBJ2-7, the V gene TRBV7-9, with D possibly TRBD2 on 7 matching bases. This CDR3 is 13 amino acids long. Germline CDR1 is SEHNR and CDR2 is FQNEAQ (reference sequence). CDR3 region: CASSWGGSDEQYF. The DNA for the CDR3 is TGTGCCAGCAGCTGGGGGGGCTCCGACGAGCAGTACTTC.

The chain recombines TRBV27 with TRBJ2-7; D remains unclear. V was shortened by 3 bases and J by 0 bases, with 9 bases between the two germline ends. The CDR3 totals 14 residues. Germline CDR1 and CDR2: MNHEY and SMNVEV (reference sequence). CDR3 in amino acids: CASSLNRNSYEQYF. DNA for the CDR3: TGTGCCAGCAGTTTGAACAGAAACTCCTACGAGCAGTACTTC.

This chain links TRBV5-1 with TRBJ2-2; 12 bases align to TRBD2. This CDR3 comprises 16 residues. CDR1 and CDR2 from the germline V gene are SGHRS and YFSETQ. V shed 4 bases, J shed 7 bases, and the junction held 8 bases outside the gene matches. The DNA of the CDR3 is TGCGCCAGCAGCCAGCTAGCGGGGGGGCCTGGCGGGGAGCTGTTTTTT. This translates into CASSQLAGGPGGELFF. The entire variable domain, with the rest obtained from reference TRBV5-1 and TRBJ2-2, is as follows: KAGVTQTPRYLIKTRGQQVTLSCSPISGHRSVSWYQQTPGQGLQFLFEYFSETQRNKGNFPGRFSGRQFSNSRSEMNVSTLELGDSALYLCASSQLAGGPGGELFFGEGSRLTVL.

This chain uses TRBV5-6 with TRBJ2-1; D gene uncertain. The CDR3 extends over 18 amino acids. V shed 2 bases and J shed 2 bases, with 20 bases lying between them. The germline gives CDR1 SGHDT, CDR2 YYEEEE. CDR3 sequence reads: CASSFLTVHGGAYNEQFF. For the CDR3, the DNA is TGTGCCAGCAGCTTCCTAACCGTGCATGGTGGCGCCTACAATGAGCAGTTCTTC.

The chain links TRBV9 to TRBJ2-7, with 7 bases matching TRBD1. V trimming: 0 bases; J trimming: 4 bases; junction bases outside the gene matches: 4. CDR1 is SGDLS and CDR2 is YYNGEE in the germline V gene. The CDR3 totals 14 residues. The CDR3 DNA reads as TGTGCCAGCAGCGTAGGAGGGGGCCTATACGAGCAGTACTTC. Translated, it gives CASSVGGGLYEQYF.

The chain uses TRBV7-6 and TRBJ1-2, with 9 positions matching TRBD1. Trimming at V came to 1 base and at J to 4 bases, leaving 4 bases not matched to a gene. Germline lookup yields CDR1 SGHVS and CDR2 FNYEAQ. There are 15 residues in the CDR3. Here the CDR3 reads CASSLGDRVGYGYTF. Here the CDR3 DNA reads TGTGCCAGCAGCTTAGGGGACAGGGTGGGCTATGGCTACACCTTC. Full variable domain (outside the CDR3, taken from reference TRBV7-6 and TRBJ1-2): GAGVSQSPRYKVTKRGQDVALRCDPISGHVSLYWYRQALGQGPEFLTYFNYEAQQDKSGLPNDRFSAERPEGSISTLTIQRTEQRDSAMYRCASSLGDRVGYGYTFGSGTRLTVV.

The genes are TRBV28 and TRBJ2-1, with 7 positions matching TRBD2. Germline V lookup: CDR1 MDHEN, CDR2 SYDVKM. The CDR3 is 15 residues long. V trimming: 9 bases; J trimming: 4 bases; junction bases outside the gene matches: 12. CDR3 coding DNA: TGTGCCAGTCAGTTATACGGGCGGGGGTACAATGAGCAGTTCTTC. Translating it yields CASQLYGRGYNEQFF.

The chain uses TRBV9 and TRBJ1-2, with 11 bases that match TRBD1. Germline V CDR1 and CDR2: SGDLS, YYNGEE. V lost 3 bases to trimming and J lost 4 bases; unmatched junction nucleotides: 5. The CDR3 sequence is 15 residues long. The CDR3 loop is CASSGTGTGGYGYTF. CDR3 nucleotide sequence: TGTGCCAGCAGCGGCACCGGGACAGGGGGCTATGGCTACACCTTC.

The chain joins TRBV7-6 to TRBJ2-5; D unclear. Trimming shortened V by 6 bases and J by 5 bases, and 16 bases separated the two germline ends. CDR1 and CDR2 (germline): SGHVS, FNYEAQ. The CDR3 sequence is 14 residues long. CDR3 amino acids: CASSWSGGWETQYF. In nucleotides, the CDR3 is TGTGCCAGCAGTTGGAGTGGTGGATGGGAGACCCAGTACTTC.

This chain uses TRBV7-2 with TRBJ1-6; D remains unclear. Trimming cost V 10 bases and J 9 bases, with 19 bases left between them. This CDR3 is built from 14 residues. Germline CDR1 and CDR2: SGHTA and FQGNSA. CDR3 in DNA: TGTGCCACCACGACCCATCAGCAGCGTTCACCCCTCCACTTT. Translation gives CATTTHQQRSPLHF.

In its sample, this clone is medium-sized. The rearrangement joins TRBV4-1 to TRBJ1-5, with D unclear. Trimming removed 0 bases at V and 3 bases at J, with 9 bases between. CDR3 length equals 15 residues. From germline, CDR1 is MGHRA and CDR2 YSYEKL. CDR3 DNA: TGCGCCAGCAGCCAAGAGTGGCAGTCCAATCAGCCCCAGCATTTT. This gives the protein CASSQEWQSNQPQHF.

The genes are TRBV29-1 and TRBJ2-5, with 9 bases lining up with TRBD2. Trimming removed 2 bases from V and 4 bases from J; junction bases left unmatched: 8. Per the germline V gene, CDR1 is SQVTM and CDR2 is ANQGSEA. CDR3 length: 15 amino acids. CDR3 in amino acids: CSVEKGWRGGETQYF. The CDR3 DNA follows: TGCAGCGTTGAAAAGGGTTGGCGGGGGGGAGAGACCCAGTACTTC.

The table lists this clone with a few counts. V and J are TRBV6-2 or TRBV6-3 and TRBJ1-1, with TRBD1 matching 8 bases. The V segment lost 4 bases and the J segment 5 bases; nucleotides outside the gene matches: 6. CDR1 is MNHEY, CDR2 SVGEGT, per germline. The CDR3 is 14 amino acids. CDR3: CASSFRTGRTEAFF. In nucleotides, the CDR3 is TGTGCCAGCAGTTTCAGGACAGGGAGGACTGAAGCTTTCTTT.